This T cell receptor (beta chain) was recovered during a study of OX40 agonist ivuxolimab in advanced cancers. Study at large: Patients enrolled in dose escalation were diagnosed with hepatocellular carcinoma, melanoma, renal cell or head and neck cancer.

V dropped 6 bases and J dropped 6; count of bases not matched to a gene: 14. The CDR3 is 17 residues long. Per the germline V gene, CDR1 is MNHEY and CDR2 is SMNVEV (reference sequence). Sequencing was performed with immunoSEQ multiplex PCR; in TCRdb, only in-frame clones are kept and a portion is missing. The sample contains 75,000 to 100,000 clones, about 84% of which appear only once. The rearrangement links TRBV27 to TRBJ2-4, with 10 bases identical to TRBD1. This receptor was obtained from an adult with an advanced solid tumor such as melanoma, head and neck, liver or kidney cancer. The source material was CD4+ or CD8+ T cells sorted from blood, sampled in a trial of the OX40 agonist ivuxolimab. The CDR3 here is CASSSLGVGTGVNIQYF. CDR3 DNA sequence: TGTGCCAGCAGCTCATTGGGGGTCGGGACAGGGGTAAACATTCAGTACTTC.